The present TCR beta chain was sequenced within a study of STAT3 mutations in large granular lymphocyte leukemia. Study-wide background: Roughly half the longitudinally sequenced T-LGLL patients had canonical STAT3 mutations. Over half of T-LGLL patients had one or more immunosuppressive regimens.

The study, taken as a whole, reports: Clonal expansion was inferred from other time points because no sample existed at each clone's first appearance. After therapy, about 30% of the 18 patients switched clonotypes, all new clones STAT3 wild type. At least one immunodominant TCR beta clonotype appeared in every T-cell large granular lymphocyte leukemia patient.

Looked up from germline, CDR1 is SGHTA and CDR2 is FQGNSA. The CDR3 runs 14 residues. After removal of 5 bases from V and 6 bases from J, the junction contained 4 bases not matched to a gene. Remarks on this clone: The antigen is unknown.

Profiling relied on immunoSEQ multiplex PCR, and the TCRdb table lists in-frame clones only, not all of them. The table lists about 42,000 clones, 80% to 90% of them singletons. Sequenced: PBMCs. The chain has TRBV7-2 and TRBJ1-5; TRBD1 aligns across 10 bases. This receptor was identified in a human donor with T large granular lymphocyte leukemia. Some clones in this sample may be carry-over from other donors' samples. CDR3: CASSHGQGGQPQHF. The CDR3, as DNA: TGTGCCAGCAGCCACGGACAGGGGGGTCAGCCCCAGCATTTT.